One and the same sample provided the 22 T cell receptor beta chains below, sequenced in a study of T cells in Graves' hyperthyroidism and ophthalmopathy. Amplified TCR beta CDR3 regions came from RNA transcripts. First-round RT-PCR with HTBI primers amplified the TCR CDR3 region. Via MiXCR, TCRdb re-called the multiplex PCR reads, giving one row per CDR3 protein. Of approximately 570,000 distinct CDR3 sequences listed, 15% to 20% are singletons. What was sequenced was blood. These receptors were obtained from a man aged 35 to 55 with Graves' ophthalmopathy.

This clonotype was seen repeatedly, ten times or more. The chain links TRBV4-3 to TRBJ2-1, with 10 positions matching TRBD1. CDR1 LGHNA and CDR2 YSLEER come from the germline V gene. With V trimmed by 4 bases and J by 7 bases, 10 bases remained unmatched. CDR3 length equals 16 residues. The CDR3 DNA sequence: TGCGCCAGCAGCCGCAGCGGGACAGGGGCCCAAAATGAGCAGTTCTTC. This sequence encodes CASSRSGTGAQNEQFF.

Only a few counts were recorded for this clonotype. V and J are TRBV7-2 and TRBJ2-7; 11 bases line up with TRBD2. CDR3 length equals 16 residues. Germline V CDR1 and CDR2: SGHTA, FQGNSA. V lost 6 bases and J lost 2; bases outside the gene matches: 9. For the CDR3, the DNA is TGTGCCAGCAGACCGACGACTAGCGGGGCCCCCTACGAGCAGTACTTC. Protein product: CASRPTTSGAPYEQYF. Full variable domain (rest looked up from reference TRBV7-2 and TRBJ2-7): GAGVSQSPSNKVTEKGKDVELRCDPISGHTALYWYRQSLGQGLEFLIYFQGNSAPDKSGLPSDRFSAERTGGSVSTLTIQRTQQEDSAVYLCASRPTTSGAPYEQYFGPGTRLTVT.

Many counts were recorded for this clonotype. The V call is TRBV2, the J call TRBJ2-3; 10 positions agree with TRBD1. The CDR3 loop spans 15 amino acids. CDR1 and CDR2 from the germline V gene are SNHLY and FYNNEI. After removal of 2 bases from V and 6 bases from J, the junction contained 5 bases not matched to a gene. The CDR3 sequence: CASSELTGGRDTQYF. CDR3 DNA sequence: TGTGCCAGCAGTGAACTGACAGGGGGCCGGGATACGCAGTATTTT.

This clonotype was observed a few times. The chain employs TRBV7-8 and TRBJ1-4; possibly TRBD1 for D (6 bases). This CDR3 has 17 amino acids. V gave up 4 bases and J gave up 5 bases, with 20 bases separating them. The germline gives CDR1 SGHVS, CDR2 FQNEAQ. CDR3 amino acids: CASSSRGLGGPNEKLFF. The CDR3 region has the DNA TGTGCCAGCAGCTCCCGGGGCCTAGGGGGTCCAAATGAAAAACTGTTTTTT.

In its sample, this clonotype was seen once. The CDR3 protein is CASSFLSVGARAGNTIYF. The CDR3, as DNA: TGTGCCAGCAGCTTTTTATCAGTCGGGGCGCGTGCTGGAAACACCATATATTTT. This chain uses TRBV7-2 with TRBJ1-3, with D maybe TRBD1 (5 bases). The CDR3 is 18 amino acids. Germline loops: CDR1 SGHTA, CDR2 FQGNSA. Trimming left V 3 bases short and J 2 bases short, with 20 bases between.

The V gene is TRBV7-9, the J gene TRBJ2-4; the D gene is possibly TRBD1 (6 bases). The CDR3 has 12 residues. Germline V gives CDR1 SEHNR, CDR2 FQNEAQ (reference sequence). V shed 3 bases and J shed 7 bases, with 7 bases lying between them. This CDR3 is CASSFQGNIQYF. CDR3 bases: TGTGCCAGCAGCTTCCAGGGGAACATTCAGTACTTC.

This clonotype was counted only a few times. This chain connects TRBV6-6 to TRBJ2-3; D not certain. Looked up from germline, CDR1 is MNHNY and CDR2 is SVGAGI (reference sequence). V lost 2 bases and J lost 7, with 10 bases in between. The CDR3 consists of 13 residues. CDR3 loop: CASSYGRVNTQYF. CDR3 in DNA: TGTGCCAGCAGTTACGGTAGGGTCAATACGCAGTATTTT.

In its sample, this clonotype was seen a few times. The CDR3 DNA reads TGTGCCACCAGTCCTAGCGGCCTGGGAGAGACCCAGTACTTC. It encodes CATSPSGLGETQYF. The genes are TRBV24-1 and TRBJ2-5; TRBD2 aligns across 7 bases. The CDR3 consists of 14 residues. V lost 6 bases to trimming and J lost 4 bases; unmatched junction nucleotides: 7. Germline CDR1 KGHDR, CDR2 SFDVKD.

This clonotype appeared a few times. This chain joins TRBV6-2 or TRBV6-3 and TRBJ2-2, with 10 bases aligning to TRBD2. Per the germline V gene, CDR1 is MNHEY and CDR2 is SVGEGT. The CDR3 has 15 amino acids. The V gene end was trimmed by 5 bases and the J gene end by 4 bases; junction bases not matched to a gene: 4. For the CDR3, the DNA is TGTGCCAGCAGTCGGGGACTAGCGCTCACCGGGGAGCTGTTTTTT. As protein: CASSRGLALTGELFF.

This clonotype was found many times. V is TRBV14 and J is TRBJ2-7, with a tentative D call TRBD2 (6 bases). Germline CDR1 SGHDN, CDR2 FVKESK. This CDR3 is 14 amino acids long. V dropped 3 bases and J dropped 3 bases, with 12 bases sitting between them. CDR3 in amino acids: CASSQAGSYYEQYF. The CDR3 DNA sequence: TGTGCCAGCAGCCAGGCCGGGAGCTACTACGAGCAGTACTTC.

The rearrangement links TRBV28 to TRBJ2-1; TRBD2 aligns across 8 bases. Losses at the gene ends were 4 bases for V and 6 bases for J; bases not matched to a gene: 17. CDR1 MDHEN and CDR2 SYDVKM come from the germline V gene. The CDR3 is made up of 18 amino acids. CDR3 coding DNA: TGTGCCAGCAGTTCTTCCCTAGGGGAGCGGGAGAAGGGCAATGAGCAGTTCTTC. Translating it yields CASSSSLGEREKGNEQFF.

The J gene is TRBJ2-1, the V gene TRBV5-1; D is possibly TRBD1 (6 bases). The CDR3 runs to 16 residues. V was shortened by 4 bases and J by 5 bases, with 19 bases between the two germline ends. Germline CDR1 reads SGHRS; CDR2 reads YFSETQ. The CDR3 DNA is TGCGCCAGCAGCCGAACAGGGATTGGGGCCAACAATGAGCAGTTCTTC. This encodes CASSRTGIGANNEQFF. Filled out from reference TRBV5-1 and TRBJ2-1, the complete variable domain reads KAGVTQTPRYLIKTRGQQVTLSCSPISGHRSVSWYQQTPGQGLQFLFEYFSETQRNKGNFPGRFSGRQFSNSRSEMNVSTLELGDSALYLCASSRTGIGANNEQFFGPGTRLTVL.

This clonotype appeared many times. The gene calls are TRBV5-6 and TRBJ2-5, with D perhaps TRBD1 (5 bases). There are 14 residues in the CDR3. Per germline, CDR1 SGHDT and CDR2 YYEEEE. V shed 0 bases and J shed 1 base, with 7 bases lying between them. The CDR3 sequence is CASSLGTIQETQYF. CDR3 in DNA: TGTGCCAGCAGCTTGGGGACAATCCAAGAGACCCAGTACTTC. Using reference TRBV5-6 and TRBJ2-5 for the parts outside the CDR3, the full variable domain is DAGVTQSPTHLIKTRGQQVTLRCSPKSGHDTVSWYQQALGQGPQFIFQYYEEEERQRGNFPDRFSGHQFPNYSSELNVNALLLGDSALYLCASSLGTIQETQYFGPGTRLLVL.

This clonotype was detected many times. The gene calls are TRBV12-3 or TRBV12-4 and TRBJ1-2; tentatively, D is TRBD1 (6 bases). V was trimmed by 7 bases and J by 4 bases, leaving 22 bases between them. The CDR3 consists of 16 residues. The CDR3 here is CASTTLMGGLTYGYTF. CDR3 in DNA: TGTGCCAGCACTACTCTCATGGGGGGGCTGACCTATGGCTACACCTTC.

The CDR3 DNA sequence: TGTGCCAGCAGTTTTCGCGGTAGGCAGTACTTC. Protein sequence: CASSFRGRQYF. This chain connects TRBV12-3 or TRBV12-4 to TRBJ2-7; D gene unclear. Between the trimmed V and J ends, which lost 3 bases and 9 bases, there was a span of 9 bases. This CDR3 region has 11 residues.

On this clonotype itself: Compared with germline, one end of the junction differs, possibly owing to a read error. The CDR3 DNA reads TGTGCCAGCAGCCGATTGGAGTATAATGAGCAGTCCTTC. It is translated as CASSRLEYNEQSF. The J gene is TRBJ2-1, the V gene TRBV7-3, with D unclear. The CDR3 has 13 residues. Germline V gene lookup returns CDR1 SGHTA and CDR2 FQGTGA.

This chain connects TRBV11-2 to TRBJ2-5, with D maybe TRBD1 (5 bases). The CDR3 is 15 amino acids. Germline CDR1 reads SGHAT; CDR2 reads FQNNGV. V was cut by 5 bases and J by 5 bases, with 18 bases left in between. Here the CDR3 reads CASSPRQLAGETQYF. CDR3 coding DNA: TGTGCCAGCAGCCCCAGACAGCTGGCAGGGGAGACCCAGTACTTC.

This clonotype was seen more than once but under ten times. This chain uses TRBV4-1 with TRBJ1-2; 7 nucleotides agree with TRBD1. The V segment lost 0 bases and the J segment 4 bases; nucleotides outside the gene matches: 2. The germline V gene encodes CDR1 MGHRA and CDR2 YSYEKL. The CDR3 extends over 14 amino acids. The CDR3 is CASSQDWTGYGYTF. CDR3 in DNA: TGCGCCAGCAGCCAAGATTGGACAGGCTATGGCTACACCTTC.

This clonotype was recorded many times. V gene TRBV5-1 combines with J gene TRBJ2-1, with TRBD2 identical over 7 bases. V shed 2 bases and J 9 bases; nucleotides not matched to a gene: 8. The V gene's germline CDR1 is SGHRS and CDR2 YFSETQ. The CDR3 extends over 14 amino acids. Here the CDR3 reads CASSFSSSGGEQFF. The CDR3 bases are TGCGCCAGCAGCTTCTCTAGCTCGGGGGGTGAGCAGTTCTTC.

J is TRBJ1-1 and V is TRBV11-2; D unresolved. This CDR3 region has 14 residues. The V end lost 3 bases, the J end lost 0 bases, and 8 bases lay between the germline ends. Germline CDR1 SGHAT, CDR2 FQNNGV. In nucleotides, the CDR3 is TGTGCCAGCAGCTTCGGATTTTTGAACACTGAAGCTTTCTTT. It is translated as CASSFGFLNTEAFF.

V is TRBV6-2 or TRBV6-3 and J is TRBJ1-1, with no clear D. The CDR3 is made up of 14 amino acids. V was pared by 2 bases and J by 2 bases, with 9 bases between. Germline V gene sequence: CDR1 MNHEY, CDR2 SVGEGT. CDR3 sequence: CASSYESDNTEAFF. CDR3 DNA sequence: TGTGCCAGCAGTTACGAATCAGACAACACTGAAGCTTTCTTT.

In its sample, this clonotype was seen a few times. A junction end diverges from the germline sequence, so it may reflect a read error. The J gene is TRBJ2-7, the V gene TRBV6-2 or TRBV6-3; D gene uncertain. The CDR3 loop spans 14 amino acids. Looked up from germline, CDR1 is MNHEY and CDR2 is SVGEGT. The CDR3 sequence: CASSYSSGSNEQYF. The CDR3 DNA sequence: TGTGCCAGCAGTTACTCGTCGGGCTCCAACGAGCAGTACTTC.